Listed below are T cell receptor beta chains from one sample, sequenced in a study of T cell repertoires in cytomegalovirus infection. No antigen has been identified for these receptors. TCRdb analysed the reads with MiXCR anew, one entry per CDR3 protein. The sample comprises 550,000 to 700,000 distinct CDR3 sequences, almost 40% of which are singletons, and about half rests with the top ten. The material sequenced was cultured PBMCs, taken from culture after CMV antigen stimulation. The origin of the receptors is a human donor in good health (CMV status not recorded). Some clones in this sample may be carry-over from other donors' samples. Both conserved end residues are part of each CDR3. D genes are given only for firm matches. Expanded clones get a size class; other rows say once, few or many, or leave the size out.

d_gene	abundance	v_gene	j_gene	CDR3nt	CDR3aa
TRBD2	few	TRBV7-2	TRBJ2-1	TGTGCCAGCAGCCGGGGGGGGGGCTCCTACAATGAGCAGTTCTTC	CASSRGGGSYNEQFF
-	-	TRBV6-6	TRBJ1-1	TGTGCCAGCAGTTACTCCCCGACAGCCACTGAAGCTTTCTTT	CASSYSPTATEAFF
-	-	TRBV7-2	TRBJ1-4	TGTGCCAGCAGCCCGCAGGGCGTAACTAATGAAAAACTGTTTTTT	CASSPQGVTNEKLFF
-	few	TRBV6-1	TRBJ1-1	TGTGCCAGCAGTGAAGGTTGGACAGTCACTGAAGCTTTCTTT	CASSEGWTVTEAFF
TRBD1	-	TRBV6-2/TRBV6-3	TRBJ2-3	TGTGCCAGCAGCGATACAGGGGGAACCACAGATACGCAGTATTTT	CASSDTGGTTDTQYF
TRBD2	-	TRBV20-1	TRBJ2-5	TGCAGTGCTGCGGGACTAGCGGAACAAGAGACCCAGTACTTC	CSAAGLAEQETQYF
-	few	TRBV4-3	TRBJ2-5	TGCGCCAGCAGCCAAGAGGGGGGTTCGGAGACCCAGTACTTC	CASSQEGGSETQYF
-	-	TRBV5-5	TRBJ2-3	TGTGCCAGCAGTGTTTGGTTAGGGAGCACAGATACGCAGTATTTT	CASSVWLGSTDTQYF
TRBD1	-	TRBV6-2/TRBV6-3	TRBJ1-5	TGTGCCAGCAGTTACGCGCCAGGGGGGCAGCCCCAGCATTTT	CASSYAPGGQPQHF
-	-	TRBV7-2	TRBJ2-7	TGTGCCGGGGGTAGCGGAGTCTCCTACGAGCAGTACTTC	CAGGSGVSYEQYF
-	-	TRBV19	TRBJ1-2	TGTGCCAGCGACAGATTGGGGCACGGCTACACCTTC	CASDRLGHGYTF
TRBD1	-	TRBV20-1	TRBJ2-7	TGCAGTGCTAGAGAGGCTTTTGGGGCAGGGGGCTCCGAGCAGTACTTC	CSAREAFGAGGSEQYF
-	-	TRBV6-2/TRBV6-3	TRBJ2-7	TGTGCCAGCACCCCGTGGGGTCATCTCGAGCAGTACTTC	CASTPWGHLEQYF
-	few	TRBV7-9	TRBJ2-7	TGTGCCAGCAGCTCCCGGGGGCGCGAGCAGTACTTC	CASSSRGREQYF
-	-	TRBV12-5	TRBJ2-3	TGTGCTAGTGGTTTGCCCTCGTTCCAGGGGGGAGATACGCAGTATTTT	CASGLPSFQGGDTQYF
-	-	TRBV28	TRBJ2-3	TGTGCCAGCACGACTGGGACAGATACGCAGTATTTT	CASTTGTDTQYF
TRBD2	many	TRBV11-2	TRBJ2-1	TGTGCCAGCAGGAATTCGGGACTAGCGGGAGATGAGCAGTTCTTC	CASRNSGLAGDEQFF
-	-	TRBV2	TRBJ1-4	TGTGCCAGCAACGGCGGGATATCGAACAATGAAAAACTGTTTTTT	CASNGGISNNEKLFF
TRBD1	-	TRBV4-3	TRBJ2-1	TGCGCCAGCAGCCAGATGACAGGGGACTCCTACAATGAGCAGTTCTTC	CASSQMTGDSYNEQFF
-	-	TRBV3-1	TRBJ1-2	TGTGCCAGCAGCCAAGTCCTGGGTGGCTACACCTTC	CASSQVLGGYTF
-	-	TRBV4-1	TRBJ2-7	TGCGCCAGCAGCCAAGAGAGAGGCCACGAGCAGTACTTC	CASSQERGHEQYF